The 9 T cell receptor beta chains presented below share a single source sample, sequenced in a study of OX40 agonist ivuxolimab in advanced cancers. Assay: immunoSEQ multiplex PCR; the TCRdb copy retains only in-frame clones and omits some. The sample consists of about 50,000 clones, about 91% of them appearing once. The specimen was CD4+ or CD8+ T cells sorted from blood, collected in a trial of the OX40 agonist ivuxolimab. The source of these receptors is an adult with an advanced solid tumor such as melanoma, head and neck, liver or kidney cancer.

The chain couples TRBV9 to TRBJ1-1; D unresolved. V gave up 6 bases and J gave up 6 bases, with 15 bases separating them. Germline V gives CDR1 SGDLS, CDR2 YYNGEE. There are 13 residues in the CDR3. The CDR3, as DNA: TGTGCCAGCAACCCTCCGGACCACGCTGAAGCTTTCTTT. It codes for CASNPPDHAEAFF.

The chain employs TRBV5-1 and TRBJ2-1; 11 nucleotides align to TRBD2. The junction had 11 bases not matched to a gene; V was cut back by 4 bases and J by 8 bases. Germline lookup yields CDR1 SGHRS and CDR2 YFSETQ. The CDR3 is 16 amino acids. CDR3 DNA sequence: TGCGCCAGCAGCATCCGACTAGCGGGAAGCGGCGATGAGCAGTTCTTC. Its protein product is CASSIRLAGSGDEQFF.

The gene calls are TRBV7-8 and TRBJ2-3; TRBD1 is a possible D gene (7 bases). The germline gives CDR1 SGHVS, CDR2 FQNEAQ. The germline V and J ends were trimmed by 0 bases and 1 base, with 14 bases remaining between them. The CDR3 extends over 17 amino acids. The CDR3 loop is CASSLAGRTGRTDTQYF. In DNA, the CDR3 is TGTGCCAGCAGCTTAGCGGGGAGGACAGGACGCACAGATACGCAGTATTTT. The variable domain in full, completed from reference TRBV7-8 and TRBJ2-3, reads GAGVSQSPRYKVAKRGQDVALRCDPISGHVSLFWYQQALGQGPEFLTYFQNEAQLDKSGLPSDRFFAERPEGSVSTLKIQRTQQEDSAVYLCASSLAGRTGRTDTQYFGPGTRLTVL.

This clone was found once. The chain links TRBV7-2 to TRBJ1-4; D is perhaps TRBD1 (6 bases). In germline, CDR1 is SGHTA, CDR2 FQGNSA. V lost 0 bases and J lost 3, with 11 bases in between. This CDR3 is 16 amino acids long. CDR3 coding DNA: TGTGCCAGCAGCTTAGCGCGGGGGGCAGCTAATGAAAAACTGTTTTTT. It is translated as CASSLARGAANEKLFF.

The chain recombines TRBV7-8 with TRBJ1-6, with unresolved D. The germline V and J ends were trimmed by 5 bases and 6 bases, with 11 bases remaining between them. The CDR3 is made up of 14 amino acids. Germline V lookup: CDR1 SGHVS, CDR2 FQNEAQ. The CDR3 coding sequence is TGTGCCAGCAGCCCTCTGAGGGTTAATTCACCCCTCCACTTT. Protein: CASSPLRVNSPLHF.

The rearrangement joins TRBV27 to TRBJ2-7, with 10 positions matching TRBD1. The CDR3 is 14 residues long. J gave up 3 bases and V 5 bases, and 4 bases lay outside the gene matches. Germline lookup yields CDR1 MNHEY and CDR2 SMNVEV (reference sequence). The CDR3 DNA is TGTGCCAGCAGTGCCGGGACAGGGGACTACGAGCAGTACTTC. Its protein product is CASSAGTGDYEQYF.

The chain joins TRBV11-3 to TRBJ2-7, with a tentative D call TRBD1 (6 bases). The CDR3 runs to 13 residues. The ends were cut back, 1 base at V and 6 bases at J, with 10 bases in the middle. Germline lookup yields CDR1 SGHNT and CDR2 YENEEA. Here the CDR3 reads CASSLGPGVEQYF. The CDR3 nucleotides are TGTGCCAGCAGCTTAGGGCCAGGGGTCGAGCAGTACTTC.

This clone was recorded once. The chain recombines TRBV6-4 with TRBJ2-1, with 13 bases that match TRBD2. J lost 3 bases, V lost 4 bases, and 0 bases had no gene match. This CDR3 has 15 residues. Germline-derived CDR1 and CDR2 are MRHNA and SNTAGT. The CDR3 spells CASSGTSGSYNEQFF. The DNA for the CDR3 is TGTGCCAGCAGTGGGACTAGCGGGAGCTACAATGAGCAGTTCTTC.

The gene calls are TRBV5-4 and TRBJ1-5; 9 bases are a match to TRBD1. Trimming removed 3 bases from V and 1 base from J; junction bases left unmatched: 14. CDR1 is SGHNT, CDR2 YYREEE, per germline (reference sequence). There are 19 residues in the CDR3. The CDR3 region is CASSWMGSGTGRSNQPQHF. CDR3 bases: TGTGCCAGCAGCTGGATGGGCTCGGGGACAGGGCGAAGCAATCAGCCCCAGCATTTT.